This T cell receptor (beta chain) was recovered during a study of blood T cell repertoires in COVID-19. As for the study in general: Both acute and convalescent COVID-19 samples were obtained from the United States, Italy and Spain. T cells, B-cell-depleted T cells, or PBMCs provided the cDNA or gDNA that served as material.

The CDR3 contains 15 residues. Study processing details: For nucleated cells, counts were estimated from reference gene primer amplification. Data came from immunoSEQ multiplex PCR; TCRdb stores just in-frame clones and leaves some out. V, J and clone size were drawn from that table, and D and trimming were deduced from the DNA. The profile covers some 80,000 clones, with 70% to 90% appearing a single time and roughly a fifth taken by the ten largest. The chain uses TRBV21-1 and TRBJ1-5; no check of the table's D call, TRBD1, against the DNA was made. TRBV21-1 is recorded as a pseudogene. The source material was peripheral blood. This receptor was obtained from a human donor in a cohort sampled during active COVID-19. CDR3 in amino acids: CASSGQGKYNQPQHF. Here the CDR3 DNA reads TGTGCCAGCAGCGGACAGGGAAAATACAATCAGCCCCAGCATTTT.